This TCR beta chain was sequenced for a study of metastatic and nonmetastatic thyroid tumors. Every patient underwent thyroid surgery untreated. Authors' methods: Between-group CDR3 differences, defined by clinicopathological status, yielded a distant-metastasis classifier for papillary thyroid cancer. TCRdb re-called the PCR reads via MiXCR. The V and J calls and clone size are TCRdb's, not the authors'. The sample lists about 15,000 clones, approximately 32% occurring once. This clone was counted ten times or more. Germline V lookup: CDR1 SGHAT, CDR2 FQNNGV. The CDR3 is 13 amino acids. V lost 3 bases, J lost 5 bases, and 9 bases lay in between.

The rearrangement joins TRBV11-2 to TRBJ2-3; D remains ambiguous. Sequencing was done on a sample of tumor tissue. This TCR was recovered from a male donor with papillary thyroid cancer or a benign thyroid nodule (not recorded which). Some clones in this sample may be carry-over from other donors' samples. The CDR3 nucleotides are TGTGCCAGCAGCTTCTGGATGAAAGATACGCAGTATTTT. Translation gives CASSFWMKDTQYF.